Below, 27 T cell receptor beta chains from the same sample are listed, as sequenced in a study of molecular identifiers for immune sequencing clone quantification. TCRdb itself ran the PCR reads through MiXCR, one entry per CDR3 protein. The sample yields about half a million distinct CDR3 sequences, over 20% seen once. The sequenced material came from naive CD8+ T cells from blood, with Jurkat cell RNA spiked in. As for subset: FACS-sorted CD8+CD4-CCR7+CD45RA+ naive T cells. These receptors all stem from a human donor in good health. Some libraries in this study had Jurkat cell RNA spiked in.

This clonotype was observed many times. Here the CDR3 reads CASSIHSKNIQYF. The CDR3 DNA sequence: TGTGCCAGTAGTATCCACAGCAAAAACATTCAGTACTTC. The chain couples TRBV19 to TRBJ2-4; D is unclear. CDR1 LNHDA and CDR2 SQIVND come from the germline V gene (reference sequence). Trimming removed 3 bases at V and 3 bases at J, with 6 bases between. This CDR3 is 13 amino acids long.

A note on this clonotype: Possible read error: a much larger clone is one base away. The rearrangement links TRBV6-2 or TRBV6-3 to TRBJ2-3; TRBD1 matches 9 bases. Germline CDR1 and CDR2: MNHEY and SVGEGT. This CDR3 has 16 residues. V was pared by 5 bases and J by 5 bases, with 11 bases of the junction left unmatched. The CDR3 bases are TGTGCCAGCAGTCATCCGGGACAGGGAGCGGGAGATACGCAGTATTTT. Translated: CASSHPGQGAGDTQYF.

The chain carries TRBV12-3 or TRBV12-4 and TRBJ1-1; maybe TRBD1 (6 bases). The CDR3 consists of 14 residues. Trimming cost V 8 bases and J 0 bases, with 13 bases left between them. DNA for the CDR3: TGTGCCAGCGGCCCGGACAGACTGAACACTGAAGCTTTCTTT. It translates to CASGPDRLNTEAFF.

This clonotype has ten or more counts. V gene TRBV5-1 combines with J gene TRBJ1-4; D might be TRBD1 (6 bases). V was trimmed by 4 bases and J by 0 bases, leaving 25 bases between them. The germline V gene has CDR1 SGHRS and CDR2 YFSETQ. The CDR3 has 20 residues. Written as DNA, the CDR3 is TGCGCCAGCAGCAATAACACAGGGATCCTCCTACTTGCAACTAATGAAAAACTGTTTTTT. Amino acid sequence: CASSNNTGILLLATNEKLFF.

In the case of this clonotype: A junction end diverges from the germline sequence, so it may reflect a read error. CDR3 DNA: TGTGCCAGCAGCTTGGTGGTAGGGGGCTTCATGAACACTGAAGCTTTCTTT. Protein sequence: CASSLVVGGFMNTEAFF. The chain joins TRBV5-3 to TRBJ1-1; 7 positions agree with TRBD1. TRBV5-3 is marked as an open reading frame, function uncertain. The CDR3 runs 17 residues.

At least ten counts were recorded for this clonotype. V usage is TRBV4-3 and J usage is TRBJ2-7; the D gene is possibly TRBD2 (5 bases). This CDR3 is built from 15 residues. CDR1 and CDR2 from the germline V gene are LGHNA and YSLEER. Trimming removed 0 bases from V and 4 bases from J, with 13 bases in between. CDR3 sequence: CASSQDRTPGYEQYF. The CDR3 bases are TGCGCCAGCAGCCAAGACCGGACTCCGGGGTACGAGCAGTACTTC.

This clonotype came up many times. J is TRBJ1-1 and V is TRBV4-1; D is unclear. The CDR3 contains 16 residues. V shed 4 bases and J shed 7 bases, with 22 bases lying between them. CDR1 is MGHRA, CDR2 YSYEKL, per germline. CDR3 bases: TGCGCCAGCAGCCCGCCCCCGGAACTCGCACAGAATGAAGCTTTCTTT. Translating it yields CASSPPPELAQNEAFF.

This clonotype appeared a few times. V is TRBV7-9 and J is TRBJ2-7; 7 nucleotides line up with TRBD2. The trim removed 1 base at V and 0 bases at J, leaving 3 bases unmatched. There are 15 residues in the CDR3. Germline CDR1 and CDR2: SEHNR and FQNEAQ (reference sequence). The CDR3 DNA reads as TGTGCCAGCAGCTTAGTGGGGGGGTACTCCTACGAGCAGTACTTC. Amino acid sequence: CASSLVGGYSYEQYF.

The rearrangement links TRBV24-1 to TRBJ2-5; 10 nucleotides agree with TRBD1. The junction had 17 bases not matched to a gene; V was cut back by 3 bases and J by 5 bases. Germline V gives CDR1 KGHDR, CDR2 SFDVKD. The CDR3 is made up of 19 amino acids. The CDR3: CATSDKRTGGAPGGETQYF. Here the CDR3 DNA reads TGTGCCACCAGTGATAAGCGGACAGGGGGGGCTCCCGGCGGCGAGACCCAGTACTTC.

A remark on this clonotype: Relative to the germline gene, one junction end is altered; a read error may explain this. The chain links TRBV4-3 to TRBJ2-7; D is tentatively TRBD1 or TRBD2 (5 bases each). Germline assignment: CDR1 LGHNA and CDR2 YSLEER. The CDR3 is 14 amino acids. CDR3 bases: TGCGCCAGCAGCCAAGACCGGGGCTCCTACGAGCGGTACTTC. This gives the protein CASSQDRGSYERYF.

V usage is TRBV4-1 and J usage is TRBJ2-3; TRBD2 aligns across 7 bases. V gave up 0 bases and J gave up 7 bases; unmatched junction bases: 7. This CDR3 spans 15 amino acids. Per the germline V gene, CDR1 is MGHRA and CDR2 is YSYEKL. Here the CDR3 DNA reads TGCGCCAGCAGCCAAGAAAGCGGGGTAACTTATACGCAGTATTTT. Encoded protein: CASSQESGVTYTQYF.

This clonotype occurred a few times. The chain joins TRBV14 to TRBJ2-7, with 9 nucleotides matching TRBD2. Trimming took 1 base from V and 6 from J; bases not matched to a gene: 4. Germline V gene sequence: CDR1 SGHDN, CDR2 FVKESK. The CDR3 consists of 14 residues. Written as DNA, the CDR3 is TGTGCCAGCAGCCAAGTTGCGGGAGGGTCCGAGCAGTACTTC. Its translation is CASSQVAGGSEQYF.

This clonotype has more than one count but fewer than ten. The rearrangement links TRBV6-1 to TRBJ1-5, with D maybe TRBD1 (6 bases). The V end lost 8 bases, the J end lost 0 bases, and 14 bases lay between the germline ends. The germline CDR1 and CDR2 sequences are MNHNS and SASEGT. The CDR3 contains 15 residues. The CDR3, as DNA: TGTGCCAGCTCTGTTAGGACAGATAGCAATCAGCCCCAGCATTTT. Protein: CASSVRTDSNQPQHF.

This clonotype occurred many times. The rearrangement joins TRBV19 to TRBJ2-7; D gene unclear. Germline values: CDR1 LNHDA, CDR2 SQIVND (reference sequence). CDR3 length: 14 amino acids. The V end lost 10 bases, the J end lost 0 bases, and 16 bases lay between the germline ends. CDR3 loop: CATSWPGNSYEQYF. The CDR3 coding sequence is TGTGCCACCAGTTGGCCCGGCAACTCCTACGAGCAGTACTTC. Complete variable domain (other parts from reference TRBV19 and TRBJ2-7): DGGITQSPKYLFRKEGQNVTLSCEQNLNHDAMYWYRQDPGQGLRLIYYSQIVNDFQKGDIAEGYSVSREKKESFPLTVTSAQKNPTAFYLCATSWPGNSYEQYFGPGTRLTVT.

This clonotype was seen a few times. V and J are TRBV4-3 and TRBJ2-1; tentative D call: TRBD2 (7 bases). This CDR3 region has 19 residues. Germline assignment: CDR1 LGHNA and CDR2 YSLEER. Between the trimmed V and J ends, which lost 2 bases and 6 bases, there was a span of 26 bases. The CDR3 protein is CASSQKRGGRRLLANEQFF. The CDR3 DNA is TGCGCCAGCAGCCAAAAAAGGGGGGGGCGCCGACTCTTAGCCAATGAGCAGTTCTTC.

This chain joins TRBV29-1 and TRBJ2-7; 8 nucleotides match TRBD2. V trimming: 6 bases; J trimming: 3 bases; junction bases outside the gene matches: 16. The CDR3 contains 16 residues. CDR1 SQVTM and CDR2 ANQGSEA come from the germline V gene. The CDR3 DNA reads as TGCAGCGTACTACATAACGCGGGGACTAGATTCTACGAGCAGTACTTC. Residues: CSVLHNAGTRFYEQYF.

This chain uses TRBV30 with TRBJ1-2; D is perhaps TRBD1 (5 bases). V shed 6 bases and J shed 4 bases, with 15 bases lying between them. The germline gives CDR1 GTSNPN, CDR2 SVGIG (reference sequence). The CDR3 runs 13 residues. The CDR3 region is CACLDGGSYGYTF. In DNA, the CDR3 is TGTGCCTGCCTGGACGGGGGGAGCTATGGCTACACCTTC.

This rearrangement joins TRBV7-9 to TRBJ2-5; 11 bases agree with TRBD2. Germline loops: CDR1 SEHNR, CDR2 FQNEAQ (reference sequence). The CDR3 spans 15 residues. The V gene end was trimmed by 5 bases and the J gene end by 1 base; junction bases not matched to a gene: 3. CDR3 sequence reads: CASSTGLAAQETQYF. CDR3 coding DNA: TGTGCCAGCAGCACGGGACTAGCGGCCCAAGAGACCCAGTACTTC.

This clonotype was seen only a few times. The chain uses TRBV7-2 and TRBJ2-3; 9 bases are a match to TRBD2. Germline values: CDR1 SGHTA, CDR2 FQGNSA. The CDR3 extends over 19 amino acids. J lost 2 bases, V lost 7 bases, and 19 bases had no gene match. This CDR3 reads CASTLSGGAPAPLTDTQYF. The CDR3 DNA follows: TGTGCCAGCACCCTTAGCGGGGGAGCCCCAGCCCCTCTCACAGATACGCAGTATTTT.

Remarks on this clonotype: A read error may explain this, as a much larger clone is one base away. The gene calls are TRBV20-1 and TRBJ2-7, with D perhaps assigned TRBD1 or TRBD2 (6 bases each). With 5 bases removed from V and 3 bases from J, the gap between germline ends came to 20 bases. The germline gives CDR1 DFQATT, CDR2 SNEGSKA (reference sequence). The CDR3 length is 15 residues. The CDR3 protein is CSAHGGTQPDYEQYF. Here the CDR3 DNA reads TGCAGTGCTCATGGCGGGACACAACCAGACTACGAGCAGTACTTC.

This sequence joins TRBV4-1 and TRBJ1-5, with a tentative D call TRBD1 (6 bases). The V end lost 5 bases, the J end lost 2 bases, and 13 bases lay between the germline ends. The CDR3 has 15 residues. In germline, CDR1 is MGHRA, CDR2 YSYEKL. The CDR3 here is CASSSGGAGNQPQHF. The CDR3 nucleotides are TGCGCCAGCAGCTCCGGGGGGGCGGGCAATCAGCCCCAGCATTTT.

The chain has TRBV28 and TRBJ2-2, with TRBD1 matching 9 bases. J lost 3 bases, V lost 7 bases, and 3 bases had no gene match. The V gene's germline CDR1 is MDHEN and CDR2 SYDVKM. There are 14 residues in the CDR3. The CDR3 sequence: CASTRTGDTGELFF. The DNA of the CDR3 is TGTGCCAGCACCCGGACAGGGGACACCGGGGAGCTGTTTTTT.

Points on this clonotype: At one end the junction does not follow the germline gene, possibly because of a read error. The rearrangement uses TRBV6-5 and TRBJ2-4; tentatively, D is TRBD1 (6 bases). From germline, CDR1 is MNHEY and CDR2 SVGAGI. The CDR3 is 18 amino acids. In DNA form, the CDR3 reads TGTGCCGGCAGTTACTCTCCCATCCTCGACAGGGCCAAAAACATTCAGTACTTC. Its translation: CAGSYSPILDRAKNIQYF.

This rearrangement joins TRBV7-8 to TRBJ1-2, with 8 bases lining up with TRBD1. The CDR3 totals 14 residues. CDR1 and CDR2 (germline): SGHVS, FQNEAQ. V trimming: 8 bases; J trimming: 6 bases; junction bases outside the gene matches: 11. This CDR3 reads CASSPIRTGHGYTF. The CDR3 DNA follows: TGTGCCAGCTCCCCGATTAGGACAGGGCATGGCTACACCTTC.

This clonotype was detected many times. V gene TRBV7-8 combines with J gene TRBJ2-7; D remains ambiguous. The V gene lost 5 bases and the J gene lost 6 bases, with 11 bases spanning the gap. CDR3 length equals 12 residues. The germline gives CDR1 SGHVS, CDR2 FQNEAQ. CDR3 region: CASSPVAPEQYF. CDR3 bases: TGTGCCAGCAGCCCAGTGGCGCCCGAGCAGTACTTC.

This clonotype was seen only a few times. CDR3 nucleotides: TGTGCCACCAGTGATCCCCGGACGGCGTCTGGGGCCAACGTCCTGACTTTC. Its protein is CATSDPRTASGANVLTF. The chain has TRBV24-1 and TRBJ2-6; D not certain. From germline, CDR1 is KGHDR and CDR2 SFDVKD. This CDR3 has 17 amino acids. The V end lost 3 bases, the J end lost 1 base, and 12 bases lay between the germline ends.

This clonotype was found a few times. J is TRBJ1-5 and V is TRBV15, with D uncertain. Trimming took 0 bases from V and 2 from J, leaving 11 bases between them. The CDR3 has 16 residues. Germline CDR1 reads LNHNV; CDR2 reads YYDKDF (reference sequence). As DNA, the CDR3 is TGTGCCACCAGCAGAGAGTCGGTATCTGGCAATCAGCCCCAGCATTTT. This gives the protein CATSRESVSGNQPQHF. The complete variable domain, with remaining parts taken from reference TRBV15 and TRBJ1-5, reads DAMVIQNPRYQVTQFGKPVTLSCSQTLNHNVMYWYQQKSSQAPKLLFHYYDKDFNNEADTPDNFQSRRPNTSFCFLDIRSPGLGDTAMYLCATSRESVSGNQPQHFGDGTRLSIL.